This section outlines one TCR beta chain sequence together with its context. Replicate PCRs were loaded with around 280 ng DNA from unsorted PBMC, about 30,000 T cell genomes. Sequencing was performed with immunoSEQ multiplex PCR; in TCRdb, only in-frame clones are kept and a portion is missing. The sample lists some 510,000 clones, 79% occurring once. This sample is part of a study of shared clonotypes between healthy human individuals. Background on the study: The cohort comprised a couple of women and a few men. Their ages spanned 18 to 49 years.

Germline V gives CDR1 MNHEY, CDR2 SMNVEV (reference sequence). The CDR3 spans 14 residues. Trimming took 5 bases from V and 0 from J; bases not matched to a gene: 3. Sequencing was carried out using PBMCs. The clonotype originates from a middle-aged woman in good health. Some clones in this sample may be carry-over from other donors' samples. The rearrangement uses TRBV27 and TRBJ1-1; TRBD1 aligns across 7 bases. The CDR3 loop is CASSGQAMNTEAFF. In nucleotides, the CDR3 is TGTGCCAGCAGTGGACAGGCCATGAACACTGAAGCTTTCTTT.